This TCR beta chain derives from a study of shared clonotypes between healthy human individuals. The CDR3 runs 15 residues. V was pared by 5 bases and J by 3 bases, with 17 bases between. Per the germline V gene, CDR1 is MNHEY and CDR2 is SMNVEV (reference sequence). Once extracted for a subset, genomic DNA was divided evenly among several immunoSEQ plates. Profiling relied on immunoSEQ multiplex PCR, and the TCRdb table lists in-frame clones only, not all of them. The profile shows approximately 710,000 clones, around 90% of them singletons. Study conclusions and caveats: Only blood samples were collected, and tissue repertoires likely differ. Generation probability values for non-shared clonotypes were lower than those for clonotypes shared by all four donors.

With respect to this clone: Its antigen is undetermined.

CD8 memory was a combination of CD45RO+ cells and CCR7-negative CD45RA+ TemRA cells. This chain uses TRBV27 with TRBJ2-7; D possibly corresponds to TRBD1 (6 bases). This receptor was taken from a young man in good health. Some clones in this sample may be carry-over from other donors' samples. The sequencing sample was made of memory CD8+ T cells from PBMCs. Regarding subset: CD45RO+ cells pooled with CCR7-negative TemRA cells. The CDR3 sequence is CASSLTTGNYYEQYF. The CDR3, as DNA: TGTGCCAGCAGTCTAACGACAGGCAATTACTACGAGCAGTACTTC.